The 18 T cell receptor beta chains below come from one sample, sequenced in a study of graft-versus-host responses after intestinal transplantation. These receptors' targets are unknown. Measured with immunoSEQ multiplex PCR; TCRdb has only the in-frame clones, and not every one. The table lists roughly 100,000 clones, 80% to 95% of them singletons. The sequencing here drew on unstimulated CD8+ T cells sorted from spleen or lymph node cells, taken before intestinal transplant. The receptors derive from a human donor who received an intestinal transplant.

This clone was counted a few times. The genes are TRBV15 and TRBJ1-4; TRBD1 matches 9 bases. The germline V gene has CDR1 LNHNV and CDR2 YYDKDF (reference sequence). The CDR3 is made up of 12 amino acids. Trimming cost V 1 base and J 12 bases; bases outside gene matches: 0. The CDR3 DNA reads TGTGCCACCAGCAGAGGGACAGGGGAACTGTTTTTT. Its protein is CATSRGTGELFF.

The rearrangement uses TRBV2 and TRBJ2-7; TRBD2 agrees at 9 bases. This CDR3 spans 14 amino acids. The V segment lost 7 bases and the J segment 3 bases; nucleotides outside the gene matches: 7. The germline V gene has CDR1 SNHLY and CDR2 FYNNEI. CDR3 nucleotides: TGTGCCAGCACCAGCGGGGGGTCCGACTACGAGCAGTACTTC. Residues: CASTSGGSDYEQYF.

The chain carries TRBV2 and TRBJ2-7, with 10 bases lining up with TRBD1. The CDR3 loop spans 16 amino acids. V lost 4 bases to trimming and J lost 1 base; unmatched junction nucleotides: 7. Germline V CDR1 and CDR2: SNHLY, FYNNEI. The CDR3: CASSGPGTGVSYEQYF. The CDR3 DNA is TGTGCCAGCAGTGGGCCCGGGACAGGGGTTTCCTACGAGCAGTACTTC.

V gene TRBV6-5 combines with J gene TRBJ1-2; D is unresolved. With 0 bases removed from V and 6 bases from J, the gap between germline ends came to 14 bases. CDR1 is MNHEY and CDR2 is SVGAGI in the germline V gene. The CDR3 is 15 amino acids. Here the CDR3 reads CASSYSPVRSNGYTF. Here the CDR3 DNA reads TGTGCCAGCAGTTACTCGCCCGTCAGAAGCAATGGCTACACCTTC.

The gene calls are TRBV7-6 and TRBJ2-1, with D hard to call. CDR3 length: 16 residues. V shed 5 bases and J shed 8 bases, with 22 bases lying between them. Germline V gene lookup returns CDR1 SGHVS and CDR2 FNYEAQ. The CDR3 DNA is TGTGCCAGCAGCCTGTCCGGGCATTTAGGTTCACATGAGCAGTTCTTC. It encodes CASSLSGHLGSHEQFF.

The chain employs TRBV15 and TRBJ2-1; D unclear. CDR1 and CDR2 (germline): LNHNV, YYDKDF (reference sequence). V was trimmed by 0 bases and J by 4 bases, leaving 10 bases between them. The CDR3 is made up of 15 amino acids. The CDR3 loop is CATSRDWAAYNEQFF. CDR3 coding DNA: TGTGCCACCAGCAGAGATTGGGCAGCGTACAATGAGCAGTTCTTC.

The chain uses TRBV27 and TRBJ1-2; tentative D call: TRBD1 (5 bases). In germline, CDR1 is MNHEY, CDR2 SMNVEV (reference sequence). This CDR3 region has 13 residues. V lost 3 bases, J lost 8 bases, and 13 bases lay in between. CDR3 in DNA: TGTGCCAGCAGTTTCGCGGGGGTACGGGGCTACACCTTC. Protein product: CASSFAGVRGYTF.

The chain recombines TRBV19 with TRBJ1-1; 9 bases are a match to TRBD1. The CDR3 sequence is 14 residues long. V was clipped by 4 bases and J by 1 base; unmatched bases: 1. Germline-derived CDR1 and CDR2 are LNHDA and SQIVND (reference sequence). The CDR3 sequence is CASSTGQGNTEAFF. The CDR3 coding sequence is TGTGCCAGTAGTACGGGACAGGGGAACACTGAAGCTTTCTTT.

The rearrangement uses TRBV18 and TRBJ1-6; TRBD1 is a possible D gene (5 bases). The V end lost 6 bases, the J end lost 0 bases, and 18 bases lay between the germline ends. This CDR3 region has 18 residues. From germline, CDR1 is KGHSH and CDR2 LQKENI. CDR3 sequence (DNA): TGTGCCAGCTCGCCGACGGGACGGCGAAGCTCCTATAATTCACCCCTCCACTTT. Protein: CASSPTGRRSSYNSPLHF.

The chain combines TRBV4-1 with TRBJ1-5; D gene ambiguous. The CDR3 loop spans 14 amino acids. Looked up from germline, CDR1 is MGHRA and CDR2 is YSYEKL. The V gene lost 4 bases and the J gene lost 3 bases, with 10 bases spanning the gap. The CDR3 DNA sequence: TGCGCCAGCAGCCCCCGGGCCCTCAATCAGCCCCAGCATTTT. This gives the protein CASSPRALNQPQHF.

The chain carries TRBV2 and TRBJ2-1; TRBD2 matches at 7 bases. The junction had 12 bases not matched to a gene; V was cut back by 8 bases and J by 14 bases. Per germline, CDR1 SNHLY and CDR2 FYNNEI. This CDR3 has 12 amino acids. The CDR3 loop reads CASRDYLDSEFF. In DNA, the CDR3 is TGTGCCAGCCGGGACTACTTAGACTCCGAGTTCTTC.

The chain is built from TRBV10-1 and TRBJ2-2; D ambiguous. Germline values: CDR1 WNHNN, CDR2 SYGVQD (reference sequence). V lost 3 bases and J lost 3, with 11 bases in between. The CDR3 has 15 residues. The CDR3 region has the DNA TGCGCCAGCAGTGAAGCAGCTTTGGACACCGGGGAGCTGTTTTTT. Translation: CASSEAALDTGELFF.

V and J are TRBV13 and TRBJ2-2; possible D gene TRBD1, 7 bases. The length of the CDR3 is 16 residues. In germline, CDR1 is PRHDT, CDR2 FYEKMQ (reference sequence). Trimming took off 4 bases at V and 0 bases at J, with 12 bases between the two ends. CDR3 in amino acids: CASSWRGQSNTGELFF. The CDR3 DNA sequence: TGTGCCAGCAGCTGGCGGGGACAGTCGAACACCGGGGAGCTGTTTTTT.

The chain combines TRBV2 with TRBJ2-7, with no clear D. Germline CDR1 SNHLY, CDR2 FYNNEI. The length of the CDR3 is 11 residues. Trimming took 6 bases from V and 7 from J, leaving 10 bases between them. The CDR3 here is CASSGPWEQYF. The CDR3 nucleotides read TGTGCCAGCAGCGGACCATGGGAGCAGTACTTC.

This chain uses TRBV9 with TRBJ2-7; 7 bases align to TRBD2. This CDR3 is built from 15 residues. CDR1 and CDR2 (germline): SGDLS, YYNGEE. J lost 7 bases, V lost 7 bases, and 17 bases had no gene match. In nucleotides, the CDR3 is TGTGCCAGCTCATTGGGCTCGGGACTATCTGAGGAGCAGTACTTC. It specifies CASSLGSGLSEEQYF.

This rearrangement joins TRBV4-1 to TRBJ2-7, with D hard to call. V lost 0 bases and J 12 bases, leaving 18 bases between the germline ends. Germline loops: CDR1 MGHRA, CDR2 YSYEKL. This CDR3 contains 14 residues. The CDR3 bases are TGCGCCAGCAGCCAAGAAAGGGCCTCTATGGAGATGTACTTC. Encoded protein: CASSQERASMEMYF.

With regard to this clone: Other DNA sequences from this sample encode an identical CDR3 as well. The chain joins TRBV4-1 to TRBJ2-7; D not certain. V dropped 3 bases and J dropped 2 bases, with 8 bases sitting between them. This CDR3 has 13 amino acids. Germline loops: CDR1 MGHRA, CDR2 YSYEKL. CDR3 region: CASSQAGTYEQYF. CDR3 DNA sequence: TGCGCCAGCAGCCAGGCCGGAACCTACGAGCAGTACTTC.

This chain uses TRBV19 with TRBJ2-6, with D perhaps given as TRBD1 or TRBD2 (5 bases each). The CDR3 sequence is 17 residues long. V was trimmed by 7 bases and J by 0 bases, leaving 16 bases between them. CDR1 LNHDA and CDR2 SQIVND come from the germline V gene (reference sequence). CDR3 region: CASNSGASYSGANVLTF. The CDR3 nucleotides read TGTGCCAGTAATTCCGGGGCTAGCTACTCTGGGGCCAACGTCCTGACTTTC.